These T cell receptor beta chains were read from a single sample in a study of blood T cell repertoires in COVID-19. The protocol was immunoSEQ multiplex PCR, while the TCRdb copy is restricted to in-frame clones and leaves out a portion. The sample consists of some 58,000 clones, approximately 88% of them appearing once. Source material: peripheral blood. Every receptor here comes from a human donor in a cohort sampled during active COVID-19. CDR3s include the opening cysteine and the closing phenylalanine or tryptophan. A D gene is named only where the DNA matches it firmly. Only part of the rows carry a size: once, few, many, or a class if the clone is expanded.

size	D	length	J	V	DNA	CDR3
NA	TRBD2	16	TRBJ2-5	TRBV2	TGTGCCAGCAGTAGAGGACTAGCGGGGAATATAGAGACCCAGTACTTC	CASSRGLAGNIETQYF
NA	NA	15	TRBJ2-1	TRBV11-3	TGTGCCAGCAGCTTAGAAGGGGATTCCTACAATGAGCAGTTCTTC	CASSLEGDSYNEQFF
once	TRBD1	14	TRBJ2-7	TRBV19	TGTGCCAGTACCAACCGGGACAGGCCTTGGGAGCAGTACTTC	CASTNRDRPWEQYF
NA	NA	12	TRBJ2-5	TRBV19	TGTGCCAGAGGGACTCCCCAAGAGACCCAGTACTTC	CARGTPQETQYF
NA	NA	16	TRBJ2-5	TRBV4-1	TGCGCCAGCAGCCAAGAAGGTCGATGGGGGAGGGAGACCCAGTACTTC	CASSQEGRWGRETQYF
once	TRBD1	14	TRBJ2-5	TRBV7-9	TGTGCCAGCAGCCAGGGACAGGGTGAGGAGACCCAGTACTTC	CASSQGQGEETQYF
once	NA	15	TRBJ2-7	TRBV13	TGTGCCAGCAGCTACCGACAGAGAAGCTCCTACGAGCAGTACTTC	CASSYRQRSSYEQYF
NA	NA	15	TRBJ1-2	TRBV6-5	TGTGCCAGCAAGACCTTCAGGTCAACTAACTATGGCTACACCTTC	CASKTFRSTNYGYTF
NA	TRBD2	11	TRBJ2-1	TRBV5-1	TGCGCCAGTAGGACTAGCGGTGAGCAGTTCTTC	CASRTSGEQFF
few	TRBD1	15	TRBJ1-2	TRBV5-1	TGCGCCAGCAGCTTGATGGACAGGGACTACTATGGCTACACCTTC	CASSLMDRDYYGYTF